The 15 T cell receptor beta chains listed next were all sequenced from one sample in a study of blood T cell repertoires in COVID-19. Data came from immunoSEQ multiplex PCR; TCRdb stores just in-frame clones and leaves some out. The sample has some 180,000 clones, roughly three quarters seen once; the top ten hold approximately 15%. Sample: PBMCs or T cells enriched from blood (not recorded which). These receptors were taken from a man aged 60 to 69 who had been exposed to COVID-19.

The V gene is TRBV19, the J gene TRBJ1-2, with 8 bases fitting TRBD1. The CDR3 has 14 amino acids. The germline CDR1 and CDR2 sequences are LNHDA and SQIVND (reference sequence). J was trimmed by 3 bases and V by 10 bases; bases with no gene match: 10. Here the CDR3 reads CATNNRGGDYGYTF. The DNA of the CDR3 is TGTGCCACCAACAACAGGGGGGGAGACTATGGCTACACCTTC.

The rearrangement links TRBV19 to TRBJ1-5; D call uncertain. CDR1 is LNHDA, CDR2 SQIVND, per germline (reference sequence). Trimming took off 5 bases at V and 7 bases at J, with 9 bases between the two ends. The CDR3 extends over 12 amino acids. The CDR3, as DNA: TGTGCCAGTAGTCCGCGGTTGCAGCCCCAGCATTTT. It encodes CASSPRLQPQHF. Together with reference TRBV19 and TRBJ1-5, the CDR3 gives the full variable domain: DGGITQSPKYLFRKEGQNVTLSCEQNLNHDAMYWYRQDPGQGLRLIYYSQIVNDFQKGDIAEGYSVSREKKESFPLTVTSAQKNPTAFYLCASSPRLQPQHFGDGTRLSIL.

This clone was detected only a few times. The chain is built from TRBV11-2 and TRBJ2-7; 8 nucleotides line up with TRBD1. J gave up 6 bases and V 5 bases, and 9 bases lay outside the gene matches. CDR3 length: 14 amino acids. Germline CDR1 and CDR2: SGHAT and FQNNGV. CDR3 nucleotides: TGTGCCAGCAGCCTCGGACAGGGTTTAACCGAGCAGTACTTC. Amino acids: CASSLGQGLTEQYF.

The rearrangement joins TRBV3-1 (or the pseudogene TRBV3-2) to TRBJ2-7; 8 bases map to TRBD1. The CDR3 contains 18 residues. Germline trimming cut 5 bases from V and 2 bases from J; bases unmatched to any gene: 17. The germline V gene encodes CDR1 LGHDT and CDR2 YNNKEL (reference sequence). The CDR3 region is CASSADPRGQGSAYEQYF. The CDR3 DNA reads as TGTGCCAGCAGCGCCGACCCCCGCGGACAGGGCTCGGCCTACGAGCAGTACTTC.

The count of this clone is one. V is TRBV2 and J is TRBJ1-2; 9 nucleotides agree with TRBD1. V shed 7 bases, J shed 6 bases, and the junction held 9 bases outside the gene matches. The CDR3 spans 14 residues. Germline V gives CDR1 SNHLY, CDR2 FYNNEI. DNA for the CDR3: TGTGCCAGCACTTCCACAGGGGGCGGTAATGGCTACACCTTC. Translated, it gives CASTSTGGGNGYTF.

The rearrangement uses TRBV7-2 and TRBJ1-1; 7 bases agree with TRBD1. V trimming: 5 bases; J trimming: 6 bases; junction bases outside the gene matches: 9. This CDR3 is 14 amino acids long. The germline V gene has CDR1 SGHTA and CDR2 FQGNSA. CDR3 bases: TGTGCCAGCAGCATCCTCAGGGGGACAGCTGAAGCTTTCTTT. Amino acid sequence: CASSILRGTAEAFF.

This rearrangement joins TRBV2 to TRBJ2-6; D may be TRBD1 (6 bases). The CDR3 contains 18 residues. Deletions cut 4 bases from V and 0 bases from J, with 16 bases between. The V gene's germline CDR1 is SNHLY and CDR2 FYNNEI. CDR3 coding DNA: TGTGCCAGCAGTGGAGGCGGACAGATAAGCTCTGGGGCCAACGTCCTGACTTTC. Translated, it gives CASSGGGQISSGANVLTF.

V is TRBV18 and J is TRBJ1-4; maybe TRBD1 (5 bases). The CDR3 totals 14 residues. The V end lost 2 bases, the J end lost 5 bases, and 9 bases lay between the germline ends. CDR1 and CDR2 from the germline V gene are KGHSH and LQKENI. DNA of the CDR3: TGTGCCAGCTCACCAAGGGGACTGAATGAAAAACTGTTTTTT. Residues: CASSPRGLNEKLFF.

The DNA for the CDR3 is TGTGCCAGCAGCGTAGCTTGGGGGGGCTATGGCTACACCTTC. It yields the protein CASSVAWGGYGYTF. The chain is built from TRBV9 and TRBJ1-2, with D possibly being TRBD1 (5 bases). Looked up from germline, CDR1 is SGDLS and CDR2 is YYNGEE. The V end lost 0 bases, the J end lost 4 bases, and 10 bases lay between the germline ends. The CDR3 length is 14 residues.

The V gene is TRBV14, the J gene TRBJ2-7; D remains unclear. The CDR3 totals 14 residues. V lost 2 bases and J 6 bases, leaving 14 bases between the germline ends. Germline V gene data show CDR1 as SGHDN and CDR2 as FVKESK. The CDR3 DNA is TGTGCCAGCAGCCAAACCCCACCCCGCAGCGAGCAGTACTTC. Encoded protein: CASSQTPPRSEQYF.

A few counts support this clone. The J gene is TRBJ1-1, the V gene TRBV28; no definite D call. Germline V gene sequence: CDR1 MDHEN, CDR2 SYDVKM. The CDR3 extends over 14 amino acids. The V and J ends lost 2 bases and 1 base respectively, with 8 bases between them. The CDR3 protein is CASSLTATNTEAFF. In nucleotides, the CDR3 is TGTGCCAGCAGTTTAACAGCCACGAACACTGAAGCTTTCTTT.

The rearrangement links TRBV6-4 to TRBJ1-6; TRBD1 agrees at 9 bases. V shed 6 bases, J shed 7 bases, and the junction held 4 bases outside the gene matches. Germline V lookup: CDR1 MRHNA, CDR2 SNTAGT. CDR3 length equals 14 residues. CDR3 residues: CASRGTGSNSPLHF. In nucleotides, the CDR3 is TGTGCCAGCAGGGGGACAGGGTCGAATTCACCCCTCCACTTT.

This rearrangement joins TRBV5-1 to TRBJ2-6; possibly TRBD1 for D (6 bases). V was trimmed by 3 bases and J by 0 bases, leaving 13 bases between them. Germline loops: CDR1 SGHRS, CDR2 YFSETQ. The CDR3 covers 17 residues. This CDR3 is CASSYRVRLSGANVLTF. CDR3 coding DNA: TGCGCCAGCAGCTACAGGGTTCGCCTCTCTGGGGCCAACGTCCTGACTTTC.

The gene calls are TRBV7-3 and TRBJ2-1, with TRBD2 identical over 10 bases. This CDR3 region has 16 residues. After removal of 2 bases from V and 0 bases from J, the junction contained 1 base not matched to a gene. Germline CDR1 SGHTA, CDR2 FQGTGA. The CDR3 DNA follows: TGTGCCAGCAGCTTAGCTAGCGGGAGCTCCTACAATGAGCAGTTCTTC. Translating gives CASSLASGSSYNEQFF.

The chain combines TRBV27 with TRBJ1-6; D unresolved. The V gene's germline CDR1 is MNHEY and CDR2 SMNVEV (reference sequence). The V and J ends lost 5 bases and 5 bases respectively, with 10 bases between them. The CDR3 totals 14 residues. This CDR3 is CASSLTADNSPLHF. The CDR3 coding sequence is TGTGCCAGCAGTCTCACGGCGGATAATTCACCCCTCCACTTT.